This paragraph covers one T cell receptor (beta chain) sequence. Its antigen remains undetermined. No base-level quality is on record; no much larger clone is a single base apart. The CDR3 numbers 15 residues from cysteine through phenylalanine. Only CDR3 DNA is held: 45 bases, read in frame from base 1. Unmatched junction bases come to 8, with V trimmed by 5 bases and J by 2 bases. Via the germline V gene, CDR1 is SGHVS and CDR2 FQNEAQ. The data were obtained in a study of blood T cell repertoires in COVID-19 (dated by TCRdb to 2019 to 2021). For the wider study: The collaborator samples originated in the United States, Italy and Spain and spanned the acute and convalescent phases of COVID-19. The prospective study material was composed of cDNA or gDNA derived from T cells, B-cell-depleted T cells, or PBMCs. HLA class I and class II types, where available, came from metadata supplied by the sample provider rather than from assay-based typing. The dataset comprised deeply sampled blood TCRbeta repertoires from subjects exposed to, actively infected with, or recovered from COVID-19. Samples were obtained from the ongoing ImmuneRACE study (first 160 participants) and from over 1,000 subjects provided by 6 global collaborators. A de-identified subject ID, COVID-19 status, age in years and sex were almost always included in the sample metadata. A freely available public database, intended as a resource for researchers studying the immune response to SARS-CoV-2, is where the repertoires were released.

The paper's findings and limits, for the study overall: The quantity of clinical and demographic metadata differed by source and by participant and was supplied without curation.

The immunoSEQ Assay, a bias-controlled multiplex PCR, was used to amplify TCRbeta CDR3 regions from genomic DNA. The paper's processing steps were these. Nucleated cell counts per sample were estimated from amplification of reference gene primers within the assay. To quantify the absolute abundance of each unique TCRbeta CDR3 rearrangement, sequence reads were collapsed and filtered. For each sample, productive Simpson clonality was calculated as the square root of Simpson's diversity index over productive rearrangements. Drawn from immuneACCESS, this table holds only the in-frame rearrangements with V and J called that TCRdb kept. Clones are partly lost; checked studies trace under half to an unresolved V gene and leave the rest unexplained. V and J calls and clone size are those listed in that table; D and trimming were worked out from the DNA. Across this sample there are nearly 100,000 clones, with 86% seen only once. The ten most abundant clones make up more than 1.5% of the sample.

Whole blood was collected in K2EDTA tubes by collaborating institutions according to the institutions' own protocols. For TCRbeta analysis, collaborators shipped samples in one of three forms: frozen whole blood, isolated PBMCs, or DNA extracted from either of those sample types. The material sequenced was peripheral blood. This TCR came from an elderly man with acute or convalescent COVID-19. The chain was built from TRBV7-8 and TRBJ2-7; 8 bases in the middle match TRBD2. The base sequence is TGTGCCAGCAGCCTTTCTAGCGGGTCTACCTACGAGCAGTACTTC. This gives the protein CASSLSSGSTYEQYF. Here the CDR3 is joined to the reference TRBV7-8 and TRBJ2-7 genes, and the full variable domain is: GAGVSQSPRYKVAKRGQDVALRCDPISGHVSLFWYQQALGQGPEFLTYFQNEAQLDKSGLPSDRFFAERPEGSVSTLKIQRTQQEDSAVYLCASSLSSGSTYEQYFGPGTRLTVT.